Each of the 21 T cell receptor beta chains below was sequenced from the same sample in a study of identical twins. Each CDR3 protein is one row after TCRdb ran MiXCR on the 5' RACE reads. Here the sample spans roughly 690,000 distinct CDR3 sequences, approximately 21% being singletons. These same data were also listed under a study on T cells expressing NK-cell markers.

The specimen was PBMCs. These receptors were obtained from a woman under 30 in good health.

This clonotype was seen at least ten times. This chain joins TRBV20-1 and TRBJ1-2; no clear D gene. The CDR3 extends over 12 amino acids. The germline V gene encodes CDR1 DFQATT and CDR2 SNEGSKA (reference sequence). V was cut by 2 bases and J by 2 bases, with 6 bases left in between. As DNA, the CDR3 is TGCAGTGCTAGAAGAGGGAACTATGGCTACACCTTC. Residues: CSARRGNYGYTF.

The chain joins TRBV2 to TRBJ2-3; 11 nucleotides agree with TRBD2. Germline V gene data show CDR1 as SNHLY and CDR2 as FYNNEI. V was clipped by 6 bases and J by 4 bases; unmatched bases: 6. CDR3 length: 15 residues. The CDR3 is CASRETSGGPDTQYF. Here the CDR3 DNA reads TGTGCCAGCAGGGAAACTAGCGGGGGACCAGATACGCAGTATTTT. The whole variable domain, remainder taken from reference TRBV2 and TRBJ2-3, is EPEVTQTPSHQVTQMGQEVILRCVPISNHLYFYWYRQILGQKVEFLVSFYNNEISEKSEIFDDQFSVERPDGSNFTLKIRSTKLEDSAMYFCASRETSGGPDTQYFGPGTRLTVL.

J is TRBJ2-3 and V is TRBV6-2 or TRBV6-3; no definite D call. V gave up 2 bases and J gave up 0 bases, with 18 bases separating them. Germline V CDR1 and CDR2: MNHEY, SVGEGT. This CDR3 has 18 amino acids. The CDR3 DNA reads TGTGCCAGCAGTTACCTGCGAATACACAGCTCTAGCACAGATACGCAGTATTTT. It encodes CASSYLRIHSSSTDTQYF.

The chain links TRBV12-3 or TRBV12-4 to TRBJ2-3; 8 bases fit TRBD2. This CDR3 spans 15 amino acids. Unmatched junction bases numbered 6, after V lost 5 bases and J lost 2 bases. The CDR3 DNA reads TGTGCCAGCAGTCGACTACTAGCGGACACAGATACGCAGTATTTT. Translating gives CASSRLLADTDTQYF.

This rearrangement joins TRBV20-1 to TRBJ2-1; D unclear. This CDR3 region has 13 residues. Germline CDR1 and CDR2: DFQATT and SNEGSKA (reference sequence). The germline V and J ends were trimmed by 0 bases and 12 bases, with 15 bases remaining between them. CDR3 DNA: TGCAGTGCTAGAGAGCCTTCTGCTTTCGGGCAGTTCTTC. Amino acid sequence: CSAREPSAFGQFF.

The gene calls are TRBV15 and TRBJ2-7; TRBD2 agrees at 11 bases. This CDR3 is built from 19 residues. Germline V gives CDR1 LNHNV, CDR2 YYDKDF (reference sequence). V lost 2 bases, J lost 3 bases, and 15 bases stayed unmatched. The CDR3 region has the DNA TGTGCCACCAGCAGAAGGCTTCTAGCGGGAGGCCCGAATTACTACGAGCAGTACTTC. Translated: CATSRRLLAGGPNYYEQYF.

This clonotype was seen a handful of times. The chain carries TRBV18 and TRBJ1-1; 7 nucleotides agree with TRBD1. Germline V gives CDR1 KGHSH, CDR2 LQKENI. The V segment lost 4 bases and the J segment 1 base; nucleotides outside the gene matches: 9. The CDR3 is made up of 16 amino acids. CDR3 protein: CASSLKDRSPNTEAFF. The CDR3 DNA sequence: TGTGCCAGCTCACTAAAGGACAGGAGCCCGAACACTGAAGCTTTCTTT.

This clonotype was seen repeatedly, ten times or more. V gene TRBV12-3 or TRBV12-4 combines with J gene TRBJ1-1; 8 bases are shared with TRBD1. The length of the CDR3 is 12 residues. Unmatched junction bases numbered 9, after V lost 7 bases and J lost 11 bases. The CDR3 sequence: CASTGVGDRAFF. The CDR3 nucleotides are TGTGCCAGCACCGGGGTAGGGGACAGGGCTTTCTTT.

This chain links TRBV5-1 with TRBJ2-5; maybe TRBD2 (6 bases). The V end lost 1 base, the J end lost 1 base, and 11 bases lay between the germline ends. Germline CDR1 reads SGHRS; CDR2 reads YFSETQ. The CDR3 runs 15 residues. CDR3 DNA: TGCGCCAGCAGCTTGTCACTAGCCAGCCAAGAGACCCAGTACTTC. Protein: CASSLSLASQETQYF.

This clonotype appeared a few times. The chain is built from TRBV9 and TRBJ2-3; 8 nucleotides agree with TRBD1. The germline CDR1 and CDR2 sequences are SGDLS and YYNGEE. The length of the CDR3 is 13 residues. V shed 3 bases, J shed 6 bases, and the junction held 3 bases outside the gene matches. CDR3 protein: CASSGRTGDTQYF. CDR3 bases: TGTGCCAGCAGCGGCCGGACAGGGGATACGCAGTATTTT.

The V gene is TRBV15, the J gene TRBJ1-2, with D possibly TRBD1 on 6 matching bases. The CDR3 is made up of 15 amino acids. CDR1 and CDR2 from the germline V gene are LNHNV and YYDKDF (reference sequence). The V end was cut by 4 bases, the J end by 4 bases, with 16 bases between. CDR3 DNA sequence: TGTGCCACCAGCACAAGTGGGCCAGGGGTCTATGGCTACACCTTC. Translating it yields CATSTSGPGVYGYTF.

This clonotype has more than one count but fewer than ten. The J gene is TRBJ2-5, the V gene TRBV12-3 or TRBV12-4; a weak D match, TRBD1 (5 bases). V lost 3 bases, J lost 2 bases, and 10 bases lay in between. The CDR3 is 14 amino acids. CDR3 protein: CASSFGHAQETQYF. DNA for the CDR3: TGTGCCAGCAGTTTCGGACACGCACAAGAGACCCAGTACTTC.

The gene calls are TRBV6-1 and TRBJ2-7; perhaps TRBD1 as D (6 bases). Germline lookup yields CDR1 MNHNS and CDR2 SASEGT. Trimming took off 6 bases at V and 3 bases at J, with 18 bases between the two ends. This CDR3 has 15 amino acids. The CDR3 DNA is TGTGCCAGCAGGACCACTCGGGACACCCGCTACGAGCAGTACTTC. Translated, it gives CASRTTRDTRYEQYF.

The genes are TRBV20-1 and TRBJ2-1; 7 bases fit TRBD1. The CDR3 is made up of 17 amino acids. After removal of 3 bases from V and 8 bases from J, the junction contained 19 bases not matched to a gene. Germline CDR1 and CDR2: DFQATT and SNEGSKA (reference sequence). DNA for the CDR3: TGCAGTGCTAGTCCCCCCGGACAGGAAGTTAATATCCATGAGCAGTTCTTC. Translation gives CSASPPGQEVNIHEQFF.

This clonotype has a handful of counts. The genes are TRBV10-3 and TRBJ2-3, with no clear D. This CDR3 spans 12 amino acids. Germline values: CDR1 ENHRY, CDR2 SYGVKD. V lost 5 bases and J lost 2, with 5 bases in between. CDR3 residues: CAISPFTDTQYF. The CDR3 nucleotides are TGTGCCATCAGTCCCTTCACAGATACGCAGTATTTT.

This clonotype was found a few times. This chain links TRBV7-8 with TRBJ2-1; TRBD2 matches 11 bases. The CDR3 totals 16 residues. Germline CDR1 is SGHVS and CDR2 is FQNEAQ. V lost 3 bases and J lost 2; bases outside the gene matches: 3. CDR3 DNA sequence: TGTGCCAGCAGCTTGGGACTAGCGGTTACCTACAATGAGCAGTTCTTC. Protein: CASSLGLAVTYNEQFF. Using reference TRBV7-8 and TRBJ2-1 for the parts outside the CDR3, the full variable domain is GAGVSQSPRYKVAKRGQDVALRCDPISGHVSLFWYQQALGQGPEFLTYFQNEAQLDKSGLPSDRFFAERPEGSVSTLKIQRTQQEDSAVYLCASSLGLAVTYNEQFFGPGTRLTVL.

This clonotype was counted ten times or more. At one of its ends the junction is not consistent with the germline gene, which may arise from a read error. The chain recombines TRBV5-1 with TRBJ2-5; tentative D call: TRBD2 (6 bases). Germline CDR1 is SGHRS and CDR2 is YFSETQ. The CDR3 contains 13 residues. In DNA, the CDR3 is TGTGCCAGCAGCTTAGACCGGGAGGAGACCCAGTACTTC. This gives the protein CASSLDREETQYF. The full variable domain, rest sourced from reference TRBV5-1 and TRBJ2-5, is KAGVTQTPRYLIKTRGQQVTLSCSPISGHRSVSWYQQTPGQGLQFLFEYFSETQRNKGNFPGRFSGRQFSNSRSEMNVSTLELGDSALYLCASSLDREETQYFGPGTRLLVL.

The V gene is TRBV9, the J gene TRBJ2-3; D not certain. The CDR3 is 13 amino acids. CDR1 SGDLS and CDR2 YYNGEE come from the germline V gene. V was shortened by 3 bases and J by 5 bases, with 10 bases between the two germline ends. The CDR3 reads CASSEREVDTQYF. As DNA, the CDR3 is TGTGCCAGCAGCGAGCGAGAGGTAGATACGCAGTATTTT.

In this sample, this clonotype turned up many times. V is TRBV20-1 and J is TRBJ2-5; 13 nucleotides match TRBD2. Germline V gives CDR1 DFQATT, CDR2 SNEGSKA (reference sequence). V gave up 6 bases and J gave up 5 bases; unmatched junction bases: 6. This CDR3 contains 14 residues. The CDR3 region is CSAVGLAGVETQYF. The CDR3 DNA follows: TGCAGTGCAGTTGGACTAGCGGGAGTCGAGACCCAGTACTTC.

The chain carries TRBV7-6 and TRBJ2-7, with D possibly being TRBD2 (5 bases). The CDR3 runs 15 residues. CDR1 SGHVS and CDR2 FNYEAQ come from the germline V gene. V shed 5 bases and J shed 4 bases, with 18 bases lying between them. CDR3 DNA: TGTGCCAGCAGCCCCACACTAGGTGGTCCATACGAGCAGTACTTC. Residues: CASSPTLGGPYEQYF.

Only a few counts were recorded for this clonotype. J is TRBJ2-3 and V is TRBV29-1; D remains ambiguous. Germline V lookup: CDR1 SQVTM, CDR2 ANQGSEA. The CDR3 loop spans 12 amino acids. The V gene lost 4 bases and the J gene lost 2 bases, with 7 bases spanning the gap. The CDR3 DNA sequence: TGCAGCGTTGGTTCAGTCACAGATACGCAGTATTTT. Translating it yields CSVGSVTDTQYF.